The clone carrying this TCR beta chain showed up just once. In the original analysis: Reference gene primer amplification gave nucleated cell count estimates. Some clones are missing from TCRdb's copy, which holds only in-frame ones; the method was immunoSEQ multiplex PCR. V and J calls and clone size are as listed in that table; D and trimming were resolved from the DNA. Of about 250,000 clones in the sample, 70% to 90% were seen once. The CDR3 runs to 16 residues. Germline V CDR1 and CDR2: SGHRS, YFSETQ. V gave up 7 bases and J gave up 0 bases; unmatched junction bases: 7. The data are from a study of blood T cell repertoires in COVID-19. Study-wide context: Acute and convalescent COVID-19 specimens originated in the United States, Italy and Spain. Sources were T cells, B-cell-depleted T cells, or PBMCs; the material itself was cDNA or gDNA.

The sequence derives from a man between 18 and 29 years old with active or convalescent COVID-19. V gene TRBV5-1 combines with J gene TRBJ2-3, with 11 nucleotides matching TRBD2. The sequenced sample was peripheral blood. The CDR3 region is CASEALAGGSTDTQYF. The CDR3 nucleotides read TGCGCCAGCGAGGCTCTAGCGGGGGGTAGCACAGATACGCAGTATTTT.